A single sample gave rise to the 29 T cell receptor beta chains below, sequenced in a study of T-cell memory formation after mild COVID-19. TCRdb called the 5' RACE reads again in MiXCR, with one record for every CDR3 protein. The top ten hold more than 20% of the sample, which has more than 250,000 distinct CDR3 sequences, about a sixth seen once. Sample: PBMCs or a T cell subset sorted from them (not recorded which). The receptors here all came from a young man who had mild COVID-19 (a few samples of this study predate the infection). Cell type and time point are not known.

Many counts were recorded for this clonotype. This rearrangement joins TRBV6-4 to TRBJ2-2; D uncertain. The CDR3 length is 13 residues. The germline V gene encodes CDR1 MRHNA and CDR2 SNTAGT. Trimming removed 0 bases at V and 7 bases at J, with 6 bases between. The CDR3 bases are TGTGCCAGCAGTGACTCAGAGGTCGGGGAGCTGTTTTTT. Protein product: CASSDSEVGELFF.

This rearrangement joins TRBV18 to TRBJ1-1, with 7 bases lining up with TRBD1. The CDR3 is 14 amino acids. The junction had 8 bases not matched to a gene; V was cut back by 5 bases and J by 5 bases. Germline-derived CDR1 and CDR2 are KGHSH and LQKENI. CDR3 protein: CASSEGTESTEAFF. The CDR3, as DNA: TGTGCCAGCTCAGAAGGGACAGAGAGTACTGAAGCTTTCTTT.

This clonotype was found many times. The chain employs TRBV20-1 and TRBJ2-1; the match to TRBD2 covers 12 bases. Per germline, CDR1 DFQATT and CDR2 SNEGSKA (reference sequence). This CDR3 has 15 amino acids. V was pared by 3 bases and J by 9 bases, with 9 bases of the junction left unmatched. The CDR3 here is CSASLASGGAAEQFF. CDR3 DNA sequence: TGCAGTGCTAGTCTGGCTAGCGGGGGGGCCGCTGAGCAGTTCTTC.

The table lists this clonotype with many counts. The gene calls are TRBV5-1 and TRBJ1-5; D is perhaps TRBD1 (5 bases). V was cut by 4 bases and J by 5 bases, with 13 bases left in between. This CDR3 has 14 amino acids. Germline loops: CDR1 SGHRS, CDR2 YFSETQ. Written as DNA, the CDR3 is TGCGCCAGCAGCCCAGACAGTACCGATCAGCCCCAGCATTTT. Protein: CASSPDSTDQPQHF. Looking up the rest from reference TRBV5-1 and TRBJ1-5 gives the full variable domain: KAGVTQTPRYLIKTRGQQVTLSCSPISGHRSVSWYQQTPGQGLQFLFEYFSETQRNKGNFPGRFSGRQFSNSRSEMNVSTLELGDSALYLCASSPDSTDQPQHFGDGTRLSIL.

V gene TRBV7-3 combines with J gene TRBJ2-1; no definite D call. Germline V gives CDR1 SGHTA, CDR2 FQGTGA. The V end lost 6 bases, the J end lost 7 bases, and 13 bases lay between the germline ends. CDR3 length: 13 residues. This CDR3 is CASSPGSSNEQFF. DNA for the CDR3: TGTGCCAGCAGTCCAGGAAGCTCGAATGAGCAGTTCTTC.

This clonotype was picked up many times. The chain has TRBV7-6 and TRBJ2-1, with D possibly called TRBD1 or TRBD2 (6 bases each). V was shortened by 5 bases and J by 3 bases, with 17 bases between the two germline ends. CDR1 is SGHVS and CDR2 is FNYEAQ in the germline V gene. The CDR3 is made up of 16 amino acids. The CDR3 loop reads CASSQYQGRNYNEQFF. The CDR3 DNA reads as TGTGCCAGCAGCCAATACCAGGGGAGGAACTACAATGAGCAGTTCTTC.

The gene calls are TRBV5-1 and TRBJ2-7; 10 nucleotides line up with TRBD1. The V gene end was trimmed by 0 bases and the J gene end by 0 bases; junction bases not matched to a gene: 0. Germline values: CDR1 SGHRS, CDR2 YFSETQ. This CDR3 spans 15 amino acids. The CDR3 DNA sequence: TGCGCCAGCAGCTTGGGGACAGGGGGCTCCTACGAGCAGTACTTC. Its protein is CASSLGTGGSYEQYF.

This clonotype was detected only a few times. The CDR3 DNA is TGTGCCATCAGCGCGGGACAGGGTGGAAACACCATATATTTT. This encodes CAISAGQGGNTIYF. The genes are TRBV10-3 and TRBJ1-3; 9 bases match TRBD1. Germline lookup yields CDR1 ENHRY and CDR2 SYGVKD. V was clipped by 6 bases and J by 3 bases; unmatched bases: 3. CDR3 size: 14 residues.

This clonotype was counted a few times. This chain joins TRBV6-5 and TRBJ1-1; unclear D gene. Trimming cost V 5 bases and J 0 bases, with 7 bases left between them. The CDR3 totals 13 residues. Germline CDR1 is MNHEY and CDR2 is SVGAGI. Written as DNA, the CDR3 is TGTGCCAGCAGTGCAACAGTGAACACTGAAGCTTTCTTT. This translates into CASSATVNTEAFF.

This clonotype was counted between two and nine times. The chain couples TRBV3-1 to TRBJ1-2; 8 nucleotides match TRBD1. Germline V gene lookup returns CDR1 LGHDT and CDR2 YNNKEL (reference sequence). The CDR3 extends over 14 amino acids. J was trimmed by 5 bases and V by 1 base; bases with no gene match: 3. The CDR3 region is CASSQGGQGYGYTF. The CDR3 region has the DNA TGTGCCAGCAGCCAAGGTGGACAGGGATATGGCTACACCTTC. Full variable domain (missing parts from reference TRBV3-1 and TRBJ1-2): DTAVSQTPKYLVTQMGNDKSIKCEQNLGHDTMYWYKQDSKKFLKIMFSYNNKELIINETVPNRFSPKSPDKAHLNLHINSLELGDSAVYFCASSQGGQGYGYTFGSGTRLTVV.

The genes are TRBV7-9 and TRBJ2-4; the D is unclear. V was shortened by 1 base and J by 2 bases, with 6 bases between the two germline ends. The CDR3 has 14 amino acids. CDR1 and CDR2 from the germline V gene are SEHNR and FQNEAQ (reference sequence). Here the CDR3 reads CASSLDGPKNIQYF. The CDR3 DNA reads as TGTGCCAGCAGCTTAGACGGCCCCAAAAACATTCAGTACTTC.

The chain's CDR3 is CASSTRGAASYGYTF. In DNA form, the CDR3 reads TGTGCCAGCAGCACGAGGGGGGCCGCCAGCTATGGCTACACCTTC. The V and J genes are TRBV7-2 and TRBJ1-2; D perhaps matches TRBD1 (6 bases). Germline values: CDR1 SGHTA, CDR2 FQGNSA. CDR3 length: 15 amino acids. The ends were cut back, 5 bases at V and 4 bases at J, with 17 bases in the middle.

This clonotype was seen a handful of times. The rearrangement links TRBV20-1 to TRBJ2-1, with 8 bases that match TRBD2. The germline V gene encodes CDR1 DFQATT and CDR2 SNEGSKA (reference sequence). CDR3 length: 18 residues. Trimming removed 6 bases from V and 0 bases from J; junction bases left unmatched: 16. The CDR3: CSAEPAGAGLSSYNEQFF. CDR3 sequence (DNA): TGCAGTGCAGAACCAGCGGGGGCCGGACTTAGCTCCTACAATGAGCAGTTCTTC.

This chain uses TRBV7-2 with TRBJ2-5, with 9 bases fitting TRBD1. The germline CDR1 and CDR2 sequences are SGHTA and FQGNSA. The CDR3 runs to 13 residues. Unmatched junction bases numbered 1, after V lost 1 base and J lost 7 bases. The CDR3 sequence: CASSLEDRGTQYF. CDR3 DNA: TGTGCCAGCAGCTTAGAGGACAGGGGGACCCAGTACTTC.

The chain recombines TRBV5-5 with TRBJ1-2, with D perhaps TRBD1 (6 bases). The germline gives CDR1 SGHKS, CDR2 YYEKEE (reference sequence). V lost 4 bases to trimming and J lost 0 bases, with 13 bases between them. This CDR3 comprises 15 residues. The CDR3 protein is CASSATGPTNYGYTF. Here the CDR3 DNA reads TGTGCCAGCAGCGCGACAGGACCAACTAACTATGGCTACACCTTC.

This clonotype was picked up many times. The chain carries TRBV6-5 and TRBJ2-7; tentative D call: TRBD2 (6 bases). This CDR3 is 11 amino acids long. V lost 8 bases to trimming and J lost 4 bases, with 9 bases between them. CDR1 is MNHEY and CDR2 is SVGAGI in the germline V gene. The CDR3 is CASGGTYEQYV. The CDR3 DNA reads TGTGCCAGCGGGGGGACTTACGAGCAGTACGTC.

The V call is TRBV7-9, the J call TRBJ1-1; D perhaps matches TRBD1 (6 bases). The CDR3 has 14 residues. Germline V CDR1 and CDR2: SEHNR, FQNEAQ (reference sequence). Trimming pared 6 bases from V and 10 bases from J, leaving 21 bases between. In nucleotides, the CDR3 is TGTGCCAGCAGATCCCAGGTGGGAAGGACAGTAGCTTTCTTT. Protein: CASRSQVGRTVAFF.

There are a few counts of this clonotype. The DNA for the CDR3 is TGTGCCAGCAGCCGACGAAGGGGTGAGGACACTGAAGCTTTCTTT. Its protein product is CASSRRRGEDTEAFF. This chain connects TRBV7-9 to TRBJ1-1; a possible D gene is TRBD1 (5 bases). The CDR3 has 15 residues. V lost 5 bases and J lost 3, with 16 bases in between. CDR1 SEHNR and CDR2 FQNEAQ come from the germline V gene (reference sequence).

This clonotype turned up a few times. The J gene is TRBJ1-2, the V gene TRBV6-1; no definite D call. The germline CDR1 and CDR2 sequences are MNHNS and SASEGT. V lost 7 bases and J 6 bases, leaving 12 bases between the germline ends. The CDR3 loop spans 12 amino acids. CDR3 sequence reads: CASTNVIDGYTF. The CDR3 coding sequence is TGTGCCAGCACCAACGTTATCGATGGCTACACCTTC.

This clonotype turned up a few times. CDR3 in DNA: TGTGCCAGCAGCGTGACTAGAGCCACTGATACGCAGTATTTT. This gives the protein CASSVTRATDTQYF. The J gene is TRBJ2-3, the V gene TRBV9, with a possible D match to TRBD2 (6 bases). Germline V gene data show CDR1 as SGDLS and CDR2 as YYNGEE. V shed 2 bases and J shed 6 bases, with 13 bases lying between them. This CDR3 contains 14 residues.

This chain's CDR3 is CATSATVSILKTQYF. The CDR3 bases are TGTGCCACCAGCGCTACTGTTAGTATCTTGAAGACCCAGTACTTC. This sequence joins TRBV15 and TRBJ2-5, with D unclear. The CDR3 length is 15 residues. The V end was cut by 5 bases, the J end by 6 bases, with 19 bases between. Germline V gene sequence: CDR1 LNHNV, CDR2 YYDKDF (reference sequence).

This clonotype has ten or more counts. V usage is TRBV12-3 or TRBV12-4 and J usage is TRBJ1-2; TRBD1 aligns across 12 bases. After removal of 5 bases from V and 8 bases from J, the junction contained 12 bases not matched to a gene. The CDR3 runs 16 residues. CDR3 sequence reads: CASSGSGTGGLRGYTF. In nucleotides, the CDR3 is TGTGCCAGCAGTGGATCCGGGACAGGGGGCCTTCGGGGCTACACCTTC.

The chain combines TRBV2 with TRBJ1-2, with D hard to call. Germline V gene lookup returns CDR1 SNHLY and CDR2 FYNNEI. The ends were cut back, 4 bases at V and 4 bases at J, with 7 bases in the middle. The length of the CDR3 is 12 residues. CDR3 sequence (DNA): TGTGCCAGCAGTGCAGAGGGCTATGGCTACACCTTC. This codes for CASSAEGYGYTF. The whole variable domain, filled in from reference TRBV2 and TRBJ1-2, reads EPEVTQTPSHQVTQMGQEVILRCVPISNHLYFYWYRQILGQKVEFLVSFYNNEISEKSEIFDDQFSVERPDGSNFTLKIRSTKLEDSAMYFCASSAEGYGYTFGSGTRLTVV.

This clonotype was seen more than once but under ten times. CDR3 DNA: TGTGCCAGCATCGAGGGGACGGGGAACATTCAGTACTTC. Translated, it gives CASIEGTGNIQYF. V usage is TRBV28 and J usage is TRBJ2-4, with D perhaps being TRBD1 or TRBD2 (5 bases each). This CDR3 is built from 13 residues. Trimming stripped 7 bases from V and 7 bases from J, with 14 bases between. Looked up from germline, CDR1 is MDHEN and CDR2 is SYDVKM.

The V gene is TRBV12-3 or TRBV12-4, the J gene TRBJ1-2; unclear D gene. Trimming removed 5 bases at V and 4 bases at J, with 11 bases between. The CDR3 loop spans 13 amino acids. The CDR3 protein is CASSPLRFYGYTF. The CDR3 DNA reads as TGTGCCAGCAGTCCGCTTAGGTTCTATGGCTACACCTTC.

The sample holds a few counts of this clonotype. The chain links TRBV20-1 to TRBJ1-4; D gene uncertain. CDR3 length: 13 amino acids. Deletions cut 6 bases from V and 8 bases from J, with 16 bases between. Germline values: CDR1 DFQATT, CDR2 SNEGSKA (reference sequence). CDR3 DNA: TGCAGTGCCTACCCCGGGGATGAGGAAAAACTGTTTTTT. Its protein product is CSAYPGDEEKLFF.

This chain joins TRBV5-6 and TRBJ1-2, with D unclear. This CDR3 region has 14 residues. V lost 4 bases to trimming and J lost 4 bases, with 14 bases between them. Looked up from germline, CDR1 is SGHDT and CDR2 is YYEEEE. The CDR3 spells CASSGWTAVYGYTF. In nucleotides, the CDR3 is TGTGCCAGCAGCGGCTGGACGGCCGTCTATGGCTACACCTTC.

V usage is TRBV5-1 and J usage is TRBJ1-4; maybe TRBD1 (6 bases). V was trimmed by 2 bases and J by 8 bases, leaving 22 bases between them. CDR1 SGHRS and CDR2 YFSETQ come from the germline V gene. The CDR3 contains 17 residues. CDR3 DNA: TGCGCCAGCAGCTTCGGCAGGGGAGGGAAAAGCCTAGAAAAACTGTTTTTT. Its protein product is CASSFGRGGKSLEKLFF.

The J gene is TRBJ2-2, the V gene TRBV7-3; TRBD2 matches 7 bases. There are 15 residues in the CDR3. J gave up 6 bases and V 5 bases, and 9 bases lay outside the gene matches. Germline CDR1 SGHTA, CDR2 FQGTGA. CDR3 sequence (DNA): TGTGCCAGCAGCCAAGACGGGGGGATCGCCGGGGAGCTGTTTTTT. Encoded protein: CASSQDGGIAGELFF.